The T cell receptor (beta chain) under discussion was sequenced for a study of siplizumab effects on memory and regulatory T cells. Whole-study results and caveats: Proliferating clones, CD4+ or CD8+, lacked an assignable naive or memory phenotype in roughly 80-96% of cases. Reactions containing siplizumab showed mappable alloreactive CD4+ clones averaging 68.8% Treg-derived, versus about 28% in controls.

Naive, memory, effector memory and TEMRA subsets that were unstimulated underwent sequencing in three donor pairs. CDR1 and CDR2 (germline): SGHNT, YENEEA. The CDR3 runs 15 residues. V was trimmed by 5 bases and J by 0 bases, leaving 10 bases between them. TCRdb's table, derived via immunoSEQ multiplex PCR, lists solely in-frame clones and lacks some. The table has over 35,000 clones, more than 70% seen once. A word on this clone: Antigen specificity is unknown.

The sequencing input was naive CD4+ T cells sorted from blood. The J gene is TRBJ2-2, the V gene TRBV11-3; D gene ambiguous. This TCR was sampled from a human donor in good health. CDR3 sequence (DNA): TGTGCCAGCAGCCCGACGGATCCGAACACCGGGGAGCTGTTTTTT. Protein product: CASSPTDPNTGELFF.